There are many counts of the clone carrying this T cell receptor (beta chain). As yet, its antigen is unknown. This sample was included in a study of response to subunit inactivated influenza vaccine. TCRdb reprocessed the RT-PCR reads via MiXCR and lists one record per CDR3 protein. Among about 700,000 distinct CDR3 sequences, 14% were seen once, and the ten largest hold 7.5% to 8%. Germline CDR1 and CDR2: DFQATT and SNEGSKA (reference sequence). V trimming: 6 bases; J trimming: 0 bases; junction bases outside the gene matches: 7. This CDR3 has 14 amino acids. Study-level results: Every seasonal influenza vaccination brings in few new T cells, the authors suggested.

The TCR sequence derives from a man aged 50 to 60 who received an inactivated influenza vaccine. The starting material was PBMCs from blood, obtained 14 to 15 days before vaccination. This chain joins TRBV20-1 and TRBJ1-2; 7 bases line up with TRBD1. The CDR3 loop is CSANQQGANYGYTF. CDR3 DNA: TGCAGTGCAAACCAGCAGGGGGCTAACTATGGCTACACCTTC.